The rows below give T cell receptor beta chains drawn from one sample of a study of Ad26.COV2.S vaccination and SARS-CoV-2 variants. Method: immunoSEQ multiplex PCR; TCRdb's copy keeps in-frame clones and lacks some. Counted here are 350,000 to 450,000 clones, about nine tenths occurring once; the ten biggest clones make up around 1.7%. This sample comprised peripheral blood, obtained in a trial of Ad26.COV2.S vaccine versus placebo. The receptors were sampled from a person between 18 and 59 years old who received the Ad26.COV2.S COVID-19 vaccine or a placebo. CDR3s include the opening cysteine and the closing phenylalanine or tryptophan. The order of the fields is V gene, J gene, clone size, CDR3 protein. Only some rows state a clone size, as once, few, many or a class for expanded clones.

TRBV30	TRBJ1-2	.	CAWSVRRGTTNYGYTF
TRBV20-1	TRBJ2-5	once	CSARDQTQYF
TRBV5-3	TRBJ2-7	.	CARSSGGRQGILYEQYF
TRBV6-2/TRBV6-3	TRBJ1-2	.	CASSYSTTSNNYGYTF
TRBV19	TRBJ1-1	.	CASWPTAFMNTEAFF
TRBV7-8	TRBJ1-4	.	CASSLAGQGNEKLFF
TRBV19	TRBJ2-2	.	CASTPGGVRTGELFF
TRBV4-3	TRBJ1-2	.	CASSQDQTATNYGYTF
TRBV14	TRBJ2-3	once	CASSQGLAGGPRKYF
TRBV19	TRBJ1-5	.	CASSTGASNQPQHF
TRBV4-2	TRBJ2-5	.	CASSQDLVGGAGETQYF
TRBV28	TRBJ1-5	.	CASSPRASNQPQHF
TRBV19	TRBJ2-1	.	CASSILRGDEQFF
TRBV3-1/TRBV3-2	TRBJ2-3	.	CASSQAGPADTQYF
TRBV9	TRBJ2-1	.	CASSVIVGQGNEQFF
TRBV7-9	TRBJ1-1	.	CASSPKGTGLNTEAFF
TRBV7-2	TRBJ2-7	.	CASSFPGQRLEYF
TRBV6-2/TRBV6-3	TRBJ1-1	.	CASGRRNIWITNTEAFF
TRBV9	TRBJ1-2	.	CASSVEAGANYGYTF
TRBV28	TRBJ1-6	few	CASSIGGGRALHF
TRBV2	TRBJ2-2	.	CASSEAGADGELFF
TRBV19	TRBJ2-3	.	CASSIGRGHRTDTQYF
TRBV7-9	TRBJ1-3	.	CASRQTGGFGNTIYF
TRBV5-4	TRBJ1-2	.	CASSLGAESNYGYTF
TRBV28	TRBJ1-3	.	CASSLLSPSSGNTIYF
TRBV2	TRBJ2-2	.	CASSVQGWAGELFF
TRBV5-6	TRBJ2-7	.	CASSVVSGVEQYF
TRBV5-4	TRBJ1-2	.	CASSLDRGGGNYGYTF
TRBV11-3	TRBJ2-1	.	CASSLDRGSYNEQFF
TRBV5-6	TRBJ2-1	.	CASSLASGGRYNEQFF
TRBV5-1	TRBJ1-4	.	CASSSLSSDEKLFF
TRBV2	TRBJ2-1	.	CASKLETGNNEQFF
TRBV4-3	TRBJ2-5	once	CASSQGSGGVETQYF
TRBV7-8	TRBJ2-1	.	CASSDGTRYEQFF
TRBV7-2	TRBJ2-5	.	CASSRGTPLLGETQYF